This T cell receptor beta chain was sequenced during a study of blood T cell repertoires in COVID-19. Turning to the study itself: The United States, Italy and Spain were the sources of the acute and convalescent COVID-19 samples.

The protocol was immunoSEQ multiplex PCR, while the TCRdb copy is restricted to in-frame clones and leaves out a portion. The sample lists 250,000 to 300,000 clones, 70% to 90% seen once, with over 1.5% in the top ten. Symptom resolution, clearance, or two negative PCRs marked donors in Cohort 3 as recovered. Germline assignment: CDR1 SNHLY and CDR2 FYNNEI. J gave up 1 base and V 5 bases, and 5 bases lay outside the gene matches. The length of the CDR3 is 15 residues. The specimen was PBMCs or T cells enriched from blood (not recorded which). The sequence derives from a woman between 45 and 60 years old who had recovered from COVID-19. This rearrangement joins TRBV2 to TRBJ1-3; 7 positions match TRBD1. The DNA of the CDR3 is TGTGCCAGCAGTCGCCCCAGGGGGTCTGGAAACACCATATATTTT. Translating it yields CASSRPRGSGNTIYF.